What follows are 10 T cell receptor beta chains derived from one specimen sequenced in a study of regulatory T cells in long-lasting Graves disease. Investigators prepared the TCR beta libraries by applying iRepertoire HTBI primers and Arm-PCR of CDR3 regions. Each CDR3 protein is one row after TCRdb ran MiXCR on the multiplex PCR reads. This table has hundreds of thousands of distinct CDR3 sequences, 15% to 20% appearing once. Time point in this sample: newly diagnosed GD, antithyroid drugs for less than 3 months. RNA from PBMCs was the source of the TCR library. The starting material was peripheral blood mononuclear cells (PBMCs), obtained at new diagnosis, from a patient treated with antithyroid drugs. The receptors originated from a female donor with Graves disease.

This chain connects TRBV5-4 to TRBJ1-6; D is unresolved. The CDR3 covers 14 residues. Trimming took off 2 bases at V and 10 bases at J, with 13 bases between the two ends. In germline, CDR1 is SGHNT, CDR2 YYREEE (reference sequence). This CDR3 is CASSLERRESPLHF. CDR3 DNA: TGTGCCAGCAGCTTAGAGAGGCGGGAATCACCCCTCCACTTT.

The gene calls are TRBV18 and TRBJ2-3; possibly TRBD1 or TRBD2 for D (5 bases each). Germline assignment: CDR1 KGHSH and CDR2 LQKENI. V shed 2 bases and J shed 8 bases, with 14 bases lying between them. This CDR3 spans 14 amino acids. The CDR3 is CASSPEPTGATQYF. The CDR3 DNA reads TGTGCCAGCTCACCAGAGCCGACCGGGGCTACGCAGTATTTT.

There are many counts of this clonotype. V and J are TRBV11-2 and TRBJ2-7; D is unresolved. The CDR3 spans 12 residues. V lost 0 bases and J 4 bases, leaving 4 bases between the germline ends. The germline V gene encodes CDR1 SGHAT and CDR2 FQNNGV. The CDR3 protein is CASSLEIYEQYF. The CDR3 DNA sequence: TGTGCCAGCAGCTTAGAAATATACGAGCAGTACTTC.

This clonotype was detected ten times or more. The CDR3 sequence is CASSLDNRQGAHEQFF. CDR3 bases: TGTGCCAGCAGCCTGGATAACCGACAGGGGGCCCATGAGCAGTTCTTC. V gene TRBV9 combines with J gene TRBJ2-1; 10 bases map to TRBD1. Germline-derived CDR1 and CDR2 are SGDLS and YYNGEE. V shed 4 bases and J 8 bases; nucleotides not matched to a gene: 12. CDR3 length: 16 amino acids.

This clonotype was recorded at least ten times. The genes are TRBV2 and TRBJ2-3, with D maybe TRBD2 (6 bases). The V end lost 1 base, the J end lost 0 bases, and 14 bases lay between the germline ends. The CDR3 has 17 residues. The germline gives CDR1 SNHLY, CDR2 FYNNEI. The CDR3 DNA is TGTGCCAGCAGTGAAGAGGCAGGACTACCGAGCACAGATACGCAGTATTTT. Its translation is CASSEEAGLPSTDTQYF.

A single count supports this clonotype. It may be a read error: a sequence one base away is much more abundant. This chain links TRBV19 with TRBJ2-3; no reliable D call. The J call may be wrong; the DNA end is better matched by TRBJ2-7. Germline CDR1 is LNHDA and CDR2 is SQIVND (reference sequence). The CDR3 extends over 13 amino acids. The DNA for the CDR3 is TGTGCCAGTAGTATCGAGTTACCGAATGAGCAGTACTTC. Encoded protein: CASSIELPNEQYF.

This clonotype was picked up many times. The chain is built from TRBV6-1 and TRBJ2-2, with D perhaps matching TRBD1 (5 bases). From germline, CDR1 is MNHNS and CDR2 SASEGT. The ends were cut back, 0 bases at V and 5 bases at J, with 16 bases in the middle. The CDR3 is 17 amino acids. Here the CDR3 DNA reads TGTGCCAGCAGTGAAGCGGAAGGGGAAATGGCGACCGGGGAGCTGTTTTTT. Its protein is CASSEAEGEMATGELFF.

This clonotype was found many times. The chain couples TRBV9 to TRBJ1-1; 8 positions agree with TRBD1. From germline, CDR1 is SGDLS and CDR2 YYNGEE. The CDR3 contains 16 residues. V lost 4 bases to trimming and J lost 2 bases; unmatched junction nucleotides: 10. CDR3 DNA: TGTGCCAGCAGCCCGACAGGGGCCTTCTTAAACACTGAAGCTTTCTTT. Protein product: CASSPTGAFLNTEAFF. The whole variable domain, filled in from reference TRBV9 and TRBJ1-1, reads DSGVTQTPKHLITATGQRVTLRCSPRSGDLSVYWYQQSLDQGLQFLIQYYNGEERAKGNILERFSAQQFPDLHSELNLSSLELGDSALYFCASSPTGAFLNTEAFFGQGTRLTVV.

Only a few counts were recorded for this clonotype. This rearrangement joins TRBV7-6 to TRBJ2-3, with TRBD2 identical over 12 bases. CDR1 is SGHVS and CDR2 is FNYEAQ in the germline V gene. V lost 4 bases, J lost 2 bases, and 7 bases stayed unmatched. This CDR3 is 17 amino acids long. CDR3 in amino acids: CASSSGTSGWDTDTQYF. For the CDR3, the DNA is TGTGCCAGCAGCTCCGGGACTAGCGGGTGGGACACAGATACGCAGTATTTT.

The rearrangement links TRBV2 to TRBJ2-3, with 12 nucleotides matching TRBD2. The CDR3 length is 16 residues. The germline CDR1 and CDR2 sequences are SNHLY and FYNNEI. V trimming: 2 bases; J trimming: 6 bases; junction bases outside the gene matches: 6. DNA of the CDR3: TGTGCCAGCAGTGAAAGACTAGCGGGAGTGGGGGATACGCAGTATTTT. Its protein product is CASSERLAGVGDTQYF.